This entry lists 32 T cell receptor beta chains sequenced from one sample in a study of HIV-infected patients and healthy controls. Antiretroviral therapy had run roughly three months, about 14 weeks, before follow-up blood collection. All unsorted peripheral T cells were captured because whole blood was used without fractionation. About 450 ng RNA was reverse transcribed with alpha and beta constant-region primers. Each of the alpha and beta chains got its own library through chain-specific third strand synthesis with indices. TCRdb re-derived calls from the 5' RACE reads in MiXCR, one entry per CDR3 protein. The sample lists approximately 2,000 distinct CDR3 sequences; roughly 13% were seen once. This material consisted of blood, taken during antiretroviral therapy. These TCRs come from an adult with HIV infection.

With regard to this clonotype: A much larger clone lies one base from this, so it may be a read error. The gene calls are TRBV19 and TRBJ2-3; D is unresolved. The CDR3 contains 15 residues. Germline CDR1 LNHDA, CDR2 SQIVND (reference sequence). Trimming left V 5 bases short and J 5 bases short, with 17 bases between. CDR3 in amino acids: CASSPQWARGDTQYF. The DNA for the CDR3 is TGTGCCAGTAGTCCACAGTGGGCCCGCGGAGATACGCAGTATTTT.

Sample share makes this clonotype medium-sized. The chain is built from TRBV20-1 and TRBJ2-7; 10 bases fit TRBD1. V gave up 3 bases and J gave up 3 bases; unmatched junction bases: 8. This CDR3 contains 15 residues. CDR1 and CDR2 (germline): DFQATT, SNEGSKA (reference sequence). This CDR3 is CSASLGTGDIYEQYF. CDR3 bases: TGCAGTGCTAGTTTAGGGACAGGGGACATCTACGAGCAGTACTTC.

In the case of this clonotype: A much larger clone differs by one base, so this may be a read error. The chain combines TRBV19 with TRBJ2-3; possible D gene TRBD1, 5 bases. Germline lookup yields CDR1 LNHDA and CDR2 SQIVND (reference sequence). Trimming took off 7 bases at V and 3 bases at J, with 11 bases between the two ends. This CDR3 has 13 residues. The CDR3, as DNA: TGTGCCAGTATGACGACAGATACAGATACGCAGTATTTT. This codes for CASMTTDTDTQYF.

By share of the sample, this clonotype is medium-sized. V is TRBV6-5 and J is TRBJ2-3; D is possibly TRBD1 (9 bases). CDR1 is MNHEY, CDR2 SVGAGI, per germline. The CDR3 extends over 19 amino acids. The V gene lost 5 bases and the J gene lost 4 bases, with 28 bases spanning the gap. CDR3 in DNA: TGTGCCAGCAGTCAAACAGGGGGCGCGCAACGGGAGGGCCCAGATACGCAGTATTTT. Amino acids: CASSQTGGAQREGPDTQYF.

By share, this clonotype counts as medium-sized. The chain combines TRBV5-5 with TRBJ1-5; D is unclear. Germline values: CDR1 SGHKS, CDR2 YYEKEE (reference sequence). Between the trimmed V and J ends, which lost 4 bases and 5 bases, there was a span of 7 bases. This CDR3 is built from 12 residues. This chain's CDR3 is CASSEEDQPQHF. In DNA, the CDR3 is TGTGCCAGCAGCGAGGAGGATCAGCCCCAGCATTTT.

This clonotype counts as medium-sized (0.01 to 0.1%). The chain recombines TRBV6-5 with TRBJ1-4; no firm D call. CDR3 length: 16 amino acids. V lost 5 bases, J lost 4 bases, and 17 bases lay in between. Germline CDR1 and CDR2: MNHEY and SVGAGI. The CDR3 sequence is CASSAGSPQINEKLFF. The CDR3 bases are TGTGCCAGCAGTGCCGGGTCTCCCCAGATTAATGAAAAACTGTTTTTT.

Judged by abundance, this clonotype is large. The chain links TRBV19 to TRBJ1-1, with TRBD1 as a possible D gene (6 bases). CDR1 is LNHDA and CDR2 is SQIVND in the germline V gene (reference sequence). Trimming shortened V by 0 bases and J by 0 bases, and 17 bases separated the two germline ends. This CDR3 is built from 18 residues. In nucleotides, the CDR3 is TGTGCCAGTAGTATAGATGAGGAATCCGGACAGCTGAACACTGAAGCTTTCTTT. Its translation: CASSIDEESGQLNTEAFF.

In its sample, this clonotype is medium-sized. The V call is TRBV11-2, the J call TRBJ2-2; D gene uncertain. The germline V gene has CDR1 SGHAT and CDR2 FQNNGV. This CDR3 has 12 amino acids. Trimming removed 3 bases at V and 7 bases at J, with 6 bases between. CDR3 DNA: TGTGCCAGCAGCTTCCCCTTCGGGGAGCTGTTTTTT. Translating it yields CASSFPFGELFF.

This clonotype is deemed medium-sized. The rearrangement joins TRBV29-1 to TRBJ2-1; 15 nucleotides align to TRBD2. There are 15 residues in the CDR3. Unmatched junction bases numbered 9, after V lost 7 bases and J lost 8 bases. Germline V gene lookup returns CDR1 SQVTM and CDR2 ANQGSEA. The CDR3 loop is CSGQGLAGGGDEQFF. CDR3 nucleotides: TGCAGCGGACAGGGACTAGCGGGAGGTGGGGATGAGCAGTTCTTC.

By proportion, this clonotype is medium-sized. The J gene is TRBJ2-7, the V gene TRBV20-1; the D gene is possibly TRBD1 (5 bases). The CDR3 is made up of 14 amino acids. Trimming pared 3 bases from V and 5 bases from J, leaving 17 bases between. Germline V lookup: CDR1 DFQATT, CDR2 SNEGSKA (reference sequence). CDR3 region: CSASLVAQGDEQYF. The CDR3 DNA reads TGCAGTGCTAGTTTGGTAGCCCAAGGGGACGAGCAGTACTTC.

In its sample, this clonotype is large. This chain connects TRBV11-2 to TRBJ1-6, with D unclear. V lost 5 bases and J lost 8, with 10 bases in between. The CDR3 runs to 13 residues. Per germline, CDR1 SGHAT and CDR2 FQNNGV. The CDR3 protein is CASSRGFDSPLHF. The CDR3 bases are TGTGCCAGCAGCCGAGGGTTTGATTCACCCCTCCACTTT.

The CDR3 protein is CSVRASDTQVAQYF. CDR3 DNA sequence: TGCAGCGTGAGGGCTAGCGACACCCAAGTGGCCCAGTACTTC. The chain combines TRBV29-1 with TRBJ2-5; the D gene is possibly TRBD2 (6 bases). With 6 bases removed from V and 9 bases from J, the gap between germline ends came to 23 bases. Germline-derived CDR1 and CDR2 are SQVTM and ANQGSEA. CDR3 length: 14 amino acids.

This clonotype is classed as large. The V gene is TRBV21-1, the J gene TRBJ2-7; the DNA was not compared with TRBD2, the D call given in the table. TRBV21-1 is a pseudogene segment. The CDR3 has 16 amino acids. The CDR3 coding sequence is TGTGCCAGCAGCGAATATACTAGCGGGAGCTCCTACGAGCAGTACTTC. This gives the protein CASSEYTSGSSYEQYF.

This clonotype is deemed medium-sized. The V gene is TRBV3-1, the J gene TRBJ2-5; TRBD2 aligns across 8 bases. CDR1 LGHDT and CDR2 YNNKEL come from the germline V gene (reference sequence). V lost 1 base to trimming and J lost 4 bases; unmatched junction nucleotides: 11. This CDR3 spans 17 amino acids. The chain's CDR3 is CASSQGASGWGGETQYF. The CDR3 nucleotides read TGTGCCAGCAGCCAAGGGGCTAGCGGGTGGGGTGGAGAGACCCAGTACTTC.

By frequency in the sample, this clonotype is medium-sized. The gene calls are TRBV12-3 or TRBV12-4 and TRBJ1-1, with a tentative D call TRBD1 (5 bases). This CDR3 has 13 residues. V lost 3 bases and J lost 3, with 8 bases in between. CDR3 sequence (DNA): TGTGCCAGCAGTTTGGGACCTGACACTGAAGCTTTCTTT. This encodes CASSLGPDTEAFF.

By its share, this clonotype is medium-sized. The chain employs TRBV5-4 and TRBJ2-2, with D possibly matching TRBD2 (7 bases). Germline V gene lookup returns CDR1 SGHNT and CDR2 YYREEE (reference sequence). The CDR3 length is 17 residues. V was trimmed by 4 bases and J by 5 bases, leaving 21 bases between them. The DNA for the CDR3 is TGTGCCAGCAGCGCCCCAGGGGCGGGAGTGCGAACCGGGGAGCTGTTTTTT. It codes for CASSAPGAGVRTGELFF. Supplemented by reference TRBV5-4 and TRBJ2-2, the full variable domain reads ETGVTQSPTHLIKTRGQQVTLRCSSQSGHNTVSWYQQALGQGPQFIFQYYREEENGRGNFPPRFSGLQFPNYSSELNVNALELDDSALYLCASSAPGAGVRTGELFFGEGSRLTVL.

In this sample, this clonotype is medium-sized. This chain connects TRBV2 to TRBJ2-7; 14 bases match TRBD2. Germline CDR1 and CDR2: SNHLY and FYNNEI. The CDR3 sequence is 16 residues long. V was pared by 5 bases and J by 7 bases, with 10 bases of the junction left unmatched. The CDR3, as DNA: TGTGCCAGCAGTAGCGCTGGGACTAGCGGGAGCCAAGAGCAGTACTTC. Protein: CASSSAGTSGSQEQYF. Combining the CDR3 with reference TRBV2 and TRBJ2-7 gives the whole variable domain EPEVTQTPSHQVTQMGQEVILRCVPISNHLYFYWYRQILGQKVEFLVSFYNNEISEKSEIFDDQFSVERPDGSNFTLKIRSTKLEDSAMYFCASSSAGTSGSQEQYFGPGTRLTVT.

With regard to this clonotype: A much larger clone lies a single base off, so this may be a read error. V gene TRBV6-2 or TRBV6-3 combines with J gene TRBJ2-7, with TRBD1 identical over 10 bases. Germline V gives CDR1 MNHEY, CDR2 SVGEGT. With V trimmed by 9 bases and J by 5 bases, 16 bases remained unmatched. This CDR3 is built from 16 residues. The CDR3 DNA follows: TGTGCCAGAAGTCCGGTTGCGGGACAGGGGAATGACGAGCAGTACTTC. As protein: CARSPVAGQGNDEQYF.

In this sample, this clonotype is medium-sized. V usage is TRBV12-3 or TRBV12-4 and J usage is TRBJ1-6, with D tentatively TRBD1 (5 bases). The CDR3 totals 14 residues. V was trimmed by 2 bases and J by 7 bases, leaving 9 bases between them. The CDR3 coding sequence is TGTGCCAGCAGTTTACAGGGCGGGAATTCACCCCTCCACTTT. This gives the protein CASSLQGGNSPLHF.

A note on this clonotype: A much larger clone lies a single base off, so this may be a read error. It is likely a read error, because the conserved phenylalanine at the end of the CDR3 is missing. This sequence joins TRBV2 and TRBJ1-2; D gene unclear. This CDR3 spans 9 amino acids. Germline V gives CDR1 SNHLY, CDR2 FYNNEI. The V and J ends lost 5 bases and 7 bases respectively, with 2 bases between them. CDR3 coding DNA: TGTGCCAGCAGTTCTGGCTACACCATC. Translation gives CASSSGYTI.

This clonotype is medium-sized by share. The CDR3 sequence: CASSLGTQYNEQFF. CDR3 in DNA: TGTGCCAGCAGCTTAGGGACCCAATACAATGAGCAGTTCTTC. The chain combines TRBV7-6 with TRBJ2-1; D uncertain. The length of the CDR3 is 14 residues. Germline V gene data show CDR1 as SGHVS and CDR2 as FNYEAQ. Trimming cost V 1 base and J 4 bases, with 8 bases left between them.

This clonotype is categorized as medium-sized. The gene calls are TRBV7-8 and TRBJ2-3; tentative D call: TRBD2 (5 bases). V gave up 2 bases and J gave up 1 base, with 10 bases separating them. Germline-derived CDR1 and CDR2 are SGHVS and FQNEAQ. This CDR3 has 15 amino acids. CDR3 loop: CASSLREAGTDTQYF. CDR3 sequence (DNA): TGTGCCAGCAGCTTAAGGGAAGCGGGCACAGATACGCAGTATTTT.

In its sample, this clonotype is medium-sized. CDR3: CASSEGPEGYEQYF. CDR3 bases: TGCGCCAGCAGTGAGGGCCCGGAGGGCTACGAGCAGTACTTC. V gene TRBV10-2 combines with J gene TRBJ2-7; a possible D gene is TRBD2 (6 bases). The CDR3 is 14 amino acids. V lost 2 bases and J lost 3, with 11 bases in between. From germline, CDR1 is WSHSY and CDR2 SAAADI.

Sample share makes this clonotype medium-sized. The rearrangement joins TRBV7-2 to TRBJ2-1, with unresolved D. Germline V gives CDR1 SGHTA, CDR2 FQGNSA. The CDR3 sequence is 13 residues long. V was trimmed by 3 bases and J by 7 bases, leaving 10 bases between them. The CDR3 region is CASSFGHGNEQFF. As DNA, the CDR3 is TGTGCCAGCAGCTTTGGCCATGGGAATGAGCAGTTCTTC.

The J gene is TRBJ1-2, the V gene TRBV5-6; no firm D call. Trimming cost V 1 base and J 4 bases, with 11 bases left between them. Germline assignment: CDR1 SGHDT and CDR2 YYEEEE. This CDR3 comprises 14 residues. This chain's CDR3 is CASSLSGSTYGYTF. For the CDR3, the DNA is TGTGCCAGCAGCTTGTCAGGTTCCACCTATGGCTACACCTTC.

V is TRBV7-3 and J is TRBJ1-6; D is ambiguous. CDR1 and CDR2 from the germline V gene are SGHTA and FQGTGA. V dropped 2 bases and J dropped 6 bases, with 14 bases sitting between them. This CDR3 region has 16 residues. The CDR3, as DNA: TGTGCCAGCAGCTTAGAGGGCTTTATAAGTAATTCACCCCTCCACTTT. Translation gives CASSLEGFISNSPLHF.

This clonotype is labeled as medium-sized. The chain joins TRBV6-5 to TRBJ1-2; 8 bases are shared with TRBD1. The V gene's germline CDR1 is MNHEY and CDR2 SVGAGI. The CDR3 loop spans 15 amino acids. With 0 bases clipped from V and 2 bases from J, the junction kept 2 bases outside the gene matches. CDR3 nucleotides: TGTGCCAGCAGTTACTCGCGGACAGGGAACTATGGCTACACCTTC. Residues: CASSYSRTGNYGYTF.

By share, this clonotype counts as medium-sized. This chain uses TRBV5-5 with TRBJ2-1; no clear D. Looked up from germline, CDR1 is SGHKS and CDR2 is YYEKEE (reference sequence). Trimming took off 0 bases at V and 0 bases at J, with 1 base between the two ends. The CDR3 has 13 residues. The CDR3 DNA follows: TGTGCCAGCAGCTTGGGCTCCTACAATGAGCAGTTCTTC. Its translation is CASSLGSYNEQFF.

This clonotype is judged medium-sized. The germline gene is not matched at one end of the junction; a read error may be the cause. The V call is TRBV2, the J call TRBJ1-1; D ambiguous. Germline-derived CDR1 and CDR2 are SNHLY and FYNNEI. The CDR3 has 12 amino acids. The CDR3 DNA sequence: TGTGCCAGCAGGGAAGACCGAGGTGAAGCTTTCTTT. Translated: CASREDRGEAFF.

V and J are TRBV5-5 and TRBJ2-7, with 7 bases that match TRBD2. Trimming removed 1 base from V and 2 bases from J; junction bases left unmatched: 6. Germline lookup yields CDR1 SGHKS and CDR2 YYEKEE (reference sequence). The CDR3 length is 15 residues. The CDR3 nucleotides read TGTGCCAGCAGCTTGTCAACGGGAGGTACCTACGAGCAGTACTTC. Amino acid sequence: CASSLSTGGTYEQYF. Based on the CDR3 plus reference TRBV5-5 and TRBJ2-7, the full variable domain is DAGVTQSPTHLIKTRGQQVTLRCSPISGHKSVSWYQQVLGQGPQFIFQYYEKEERGRGNFPDRFSARQFPNYSSELNVNALLLGDSALYLCASSLSTGGTYEQYFGPGTRLTVT.

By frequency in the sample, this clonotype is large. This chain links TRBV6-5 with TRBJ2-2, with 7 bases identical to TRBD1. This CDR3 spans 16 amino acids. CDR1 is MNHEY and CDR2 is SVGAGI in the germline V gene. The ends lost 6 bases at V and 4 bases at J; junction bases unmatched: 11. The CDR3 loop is CASSTGTADGTGELFF. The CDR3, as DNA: TGTGCCAGCAGCACAGGGACAGCTGACGGCACCGGGGAGCTGTTTTTT.

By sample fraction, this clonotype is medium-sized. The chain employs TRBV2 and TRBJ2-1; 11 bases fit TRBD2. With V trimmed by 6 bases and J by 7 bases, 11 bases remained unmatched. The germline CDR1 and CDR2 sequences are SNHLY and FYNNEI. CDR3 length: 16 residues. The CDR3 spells CASSLGLAEGRNEQFF. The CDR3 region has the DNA TGTGCCAGCAGCCTGGGACTAGCGGAAGGAAGGAATGAGCAGTTCTTC.